The next 13 T cell receptor beta chains were all read from a single sample in a study of neurological immune-mediated disorders. TCRdb re-derived calls from the 5' RACE reads in MiXCR, one entry per CDR3 protein. The table has 45,000 to 50,000 distinct CDR3 sequences, under 30% seen once. The sample was PBMCs. These receptors were obtained from a woman in her seventies in good health.

This clonotype has at least ten counts. The chain is built from TRBV6-6 and TRBJ1-2; 7 bases are a match to TRBD1. CDR1 is MNHNY, CDR2 SVGAGI, per germline (reference sequence). The junction had 9 bases not matched to a gene; V was cut back by 6 bases and J by 5 bases. This CDR3 contains 14 residues. The CDR3 coding sequence is TGTGCCAGCAGCAGGGACAGCTTAACTTATGGCTACACCTTC. Amino acids: CASSRDSLTYGYTF.

This clonotype has at least ten counts. The chain recombines TRBV5-8 with TRBJ1-4; D is uncertain. Germline loops: CDR1 SGHTS, CDR2 YDEGEE. V shed 4 bases and J shed 2 bases, with 18 bases lying between them. CDR3 length equals 17 residues. DNA of the CDR3: TGTGCCAGCAGCCCCCCCTGGAATCGAGGGACTAATGAAAAACTGTTTTTT. It encodes CASSPPWNRGTNEKLFF.

Concerning this clonotype itself: The germline gene is not matched at one end of the junction; a read error may be the cause. V usage is TRBV18 and J usage is TRBJ2-3; D is unresolved. The CDR3 has 14 residues. Germline CDR1 and CDR2: KGHSH and LQKENI. In DNA, the CDR3 is TGTGCCTGCTCGCCCCAAGGAGTGACAGATACGCAGTATTTT. Translation gives CACSPQGVTDTQYF.

This clonotype was recorded at least ten times. The V and J genes are TRBV4-3 and TRBJ2-1; weak D call: TRBD2 (5 bases). The germline V gene has CDR1 LGHNA and CDR2 YSLEER. The CDR3 length is 13 residues. Trimming pared 8 bases from V and 4 bases from J, leaving 12 bases between. CDR3 in amino acids: CASSRTRYNEQFF. The CDR3 coding sequence is TGCGCCAGCTCCCGGACTCGATACAATGAGCAGTTCTTC.

This chain uses TRBV9 with TRBJ2-3, with 10 nucleotides matching TRBD2. Germline V gene data show CDR1 as SGDLS and CDR2 as YYNGEE. The CDR3 consists of 16 residues. V gave up 3 bases and J gave up 6 bases; unmatched junction bases: 10. The CDR3 DNA sequence: TGTGCCAGCAGCGCCGAGCTAGCGGGGGCGCGGGATACGCAGTATTTT. Residues: CASSAELAGARDTQYF.

In this sample, this clonotype turned up many times. V usage is TRBV25-1 and J usage is TRBJ2-1; 14 bases align to TRBD2. CDR1 MGHDK and CDR2 SYGVNS come from the germline V gene. This CDR3 spans 17 amino acids. V dropped 5 bases and J dropped 4; count of bases not matched to a gene: 7. The CDR3 reads CASSQTRTSGRYNEQFF. In nucleotides, the CDR3 is TGTGCCAGCAGTCAGACCCGGACTAGCGGGAGGTACAATGAGCAGTTCTTC.

This clonotype was seen repeatedly, ten times or more. V is TRBV11-2 and J is TRBJ1-3; no definite D call. The CDR3 totals 11 residues. Trimming left V 6 bases short and J 4 bases short, with 4 bases between. Germline CDR1 reads SGHAT; CDR2 reads FQNNGV. CDR3 sequence reads: CASSPGNTIYF. CDR3 in DNA: TGTGCCAGCAGTCCGGGAAACACCATATATTTT.

There are many counts of this clonotype. The chain has TRBV7-2 and TRBJ1-2; D not resolved. CDR1 and CDR2 from the germline V gene are SGHTA and FQGNSA. V was shortened by 4 bases and J by 0 bases, with 6 bases between the two germline ends. The CDR3 loop spans 13 amino acids. The CDR3 bases are TGTGCCAGCAGCTCCCTCTCTAACTATGGCTACACCTTC. It specifies CASSSLSNYGYTF.

This clonotype showed up many times. This chain connects TRBV15 to TRBJ2-3, with TRBD2 identical over 8 bases. Germline V CDR1 and CDR2: LNHNV, YYDKDF (reference sequence). The CDR3 extends over 17 amino acids. The ends lost 0 bases at V and 5 bases at J; junction bases unmatched: 10. CDR3 residues: CATSRDRSGRGEDTQYF. The DNA for the CDR3 is TGTGCCACCAGCAGAGACCGATCCGGGAGGGGAGAAGATACGCAGTATTTT. Combining the CDR3 with reference TRBV15 and TRBJ2-3 gives the whole variable domain DAMVIQNPRYQVTQFGKPVTLSCSQTLNHNVMYWYQQKSSQAPKLLFHYYDKDFNNEADTPDNFQSRRPNTSFCFLDIRSPGLGDTAMYLCATSRDRSGRGEDTQYFGPGTRLTVL.

The genes are TRBV19 and TRBJ2-6; no definite D call. Germline-derived CDR1 and CDR2 are LNHDA and SQIVND (reference sequence). There are 16 residues in the CDR3. V was shortened by 4 bases and J by 0 bases, with 10 bases between the two germline ends. The CDR3 reads CASSTDARSGANVLTF. Written as DNA, the CDR3 is TGTGCCAGTAGTACGGACGCCCGCTCTGGGGCCAACGTCCTGACTTTC.

This clonotype was seen only once. The V and J genes are TRBV27 and TRBJ2-7; 8 nucleotides line up with TRBD1. The V gene end was trimmed by 5 bases and the J gene end by 3 bases; junction bases not matched to a gene: 9. CDR1 and CDR2 (germline): MNHEY, SMNVEV (reference sequence). The CDR3 is 15 amino acids. CDR3 protein: CASSMRQGTLYEQYF. The CDR3 DNA sequence: TGTGCCAGCAGTATGCGACAGGGGACTCTCTACGAGCAGTACTTC.

This clonotype was detected many times. The chain uses TRBV11-2 and TRBJ2-5; D gene ambiguous. There are 13 residues in the CDR3. Germline lookup yields CDR1 SGHAT and CDR2 FQNNGV. V dropped 3 bases and J dropped 4 bases, with 9 bases sitting between them. CDR3 in amino acids: CASSFIFRETQYF. CDR3 nucleotide sequence: TGTGCCAGCAGCTTTATTTTCAGAGAGACCCAGTACTTC.

This clonotype appeared many times. The chain recombines TRBV20-1 with TRBJ2-7; 9 nucleotides match TRBD2. V was clipped by 1 base and J by 4 bases; unmatched bases: 8. The CDR3 has 15 amino acids. Germline loops: CDR1 DFQATT, CDR2 SNEGSKA (reference sequence). The DNA of the CDR3 is TGCAGTGCTAGAGCTGCGGCGGGAGGGGGATACGAGCAGTACTTC. This codes for CSARAAAGGGYEQYF.